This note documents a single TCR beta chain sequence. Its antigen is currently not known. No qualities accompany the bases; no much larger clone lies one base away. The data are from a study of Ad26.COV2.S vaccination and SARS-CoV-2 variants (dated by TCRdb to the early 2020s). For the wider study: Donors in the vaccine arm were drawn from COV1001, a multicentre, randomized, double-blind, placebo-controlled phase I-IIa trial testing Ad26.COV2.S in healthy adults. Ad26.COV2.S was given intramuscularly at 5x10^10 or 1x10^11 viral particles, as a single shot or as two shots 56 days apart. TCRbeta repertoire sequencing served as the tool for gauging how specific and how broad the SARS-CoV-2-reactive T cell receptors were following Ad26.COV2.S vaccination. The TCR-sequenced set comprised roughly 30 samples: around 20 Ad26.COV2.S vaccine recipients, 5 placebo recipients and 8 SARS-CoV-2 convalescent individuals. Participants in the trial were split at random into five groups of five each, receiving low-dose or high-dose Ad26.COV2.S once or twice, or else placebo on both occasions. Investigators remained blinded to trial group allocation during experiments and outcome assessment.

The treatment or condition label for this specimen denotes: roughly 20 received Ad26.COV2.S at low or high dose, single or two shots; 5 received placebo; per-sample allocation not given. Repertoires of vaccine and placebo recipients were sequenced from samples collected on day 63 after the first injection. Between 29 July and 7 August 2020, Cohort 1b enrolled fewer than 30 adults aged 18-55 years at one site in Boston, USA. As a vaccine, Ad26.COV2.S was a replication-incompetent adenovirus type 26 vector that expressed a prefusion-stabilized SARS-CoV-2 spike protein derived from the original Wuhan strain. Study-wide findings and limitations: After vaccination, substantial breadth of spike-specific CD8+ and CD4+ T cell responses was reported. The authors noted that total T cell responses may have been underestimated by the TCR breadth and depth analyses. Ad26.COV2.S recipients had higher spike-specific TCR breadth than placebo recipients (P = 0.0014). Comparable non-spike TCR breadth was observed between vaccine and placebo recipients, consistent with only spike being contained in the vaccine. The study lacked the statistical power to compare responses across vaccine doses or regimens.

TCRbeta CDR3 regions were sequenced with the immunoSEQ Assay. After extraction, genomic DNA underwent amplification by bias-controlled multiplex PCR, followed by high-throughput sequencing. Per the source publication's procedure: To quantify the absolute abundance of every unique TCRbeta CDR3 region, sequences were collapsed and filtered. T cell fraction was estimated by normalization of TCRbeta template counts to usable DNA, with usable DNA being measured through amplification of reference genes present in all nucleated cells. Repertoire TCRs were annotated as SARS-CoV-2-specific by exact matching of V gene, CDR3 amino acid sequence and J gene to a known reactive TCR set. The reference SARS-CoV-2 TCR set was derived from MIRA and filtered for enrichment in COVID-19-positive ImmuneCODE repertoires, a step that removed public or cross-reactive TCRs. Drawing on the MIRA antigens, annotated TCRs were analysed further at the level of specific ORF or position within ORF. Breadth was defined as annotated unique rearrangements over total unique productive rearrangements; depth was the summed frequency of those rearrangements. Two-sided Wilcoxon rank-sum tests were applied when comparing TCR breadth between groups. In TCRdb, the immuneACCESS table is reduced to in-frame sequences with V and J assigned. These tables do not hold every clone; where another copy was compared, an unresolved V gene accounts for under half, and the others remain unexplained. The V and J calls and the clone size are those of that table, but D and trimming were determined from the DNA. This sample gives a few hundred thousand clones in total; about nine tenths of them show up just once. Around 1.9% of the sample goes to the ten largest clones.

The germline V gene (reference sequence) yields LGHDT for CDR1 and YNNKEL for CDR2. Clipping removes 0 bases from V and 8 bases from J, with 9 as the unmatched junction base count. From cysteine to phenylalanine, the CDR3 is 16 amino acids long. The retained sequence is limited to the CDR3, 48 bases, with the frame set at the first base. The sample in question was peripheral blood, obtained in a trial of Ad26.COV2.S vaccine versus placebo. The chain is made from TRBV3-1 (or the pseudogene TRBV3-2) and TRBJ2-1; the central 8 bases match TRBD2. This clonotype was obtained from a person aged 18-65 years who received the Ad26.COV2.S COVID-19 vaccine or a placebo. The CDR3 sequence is CASSQEIREGLDEQFF. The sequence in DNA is TGTGCCAGCAGCCAAGAAATCCGGGAGGGTCTGGATGAGCAGTTCTTC.